This T cell receptor beta chain was profiled in a study of cytotoxic CD8 clonotypes in ibrutinib-treated CLL. Across the whole study: Samples averaged approximately 260,000 productive templates and more than 85,000 productive rearrangements.

TCRdb keeps only in-frame clones here, not all; method: immunoSEQ multiplex PCR. This table has hundreds of thousands of clones, roughly 79% appearing once. Germline lookup yields CDR1 SGHAT and CDR2 FQNNGV. The CDR3 spans 15 residues. J lost 1 base, V lost 3 bases, and 1 base had no gene match. The source was PBMCs, collected before ibrutinib treatment. This receptor was taken from a human donor with chronic lymphocytic leukemia. The V gene is TRBV11-2, the J gene TRBJ2-3; 10 bases fit TRBD2. The CDR3 reads CASSFLAGGTDTQYF. As DNA, the CDR3 is TGTGCCAGCAGCTTTCTAGCGGGAGGCACAGATACGCAGTATTTT.